A selection of T cell receptor beta chains follows, all from one sample in a study of blood T cell repertoires in COVID-19. Repertoires were generated with immunoSEQ multiplex PCR, while TCRdb's copy carries only in-frame clones and drops some. This sample has about 94,000 clones, with 65% to 85% found just once. Sample: peripheral blood. These receptors all come from a man aged 60-69 years with acute or convalescent COVID-19. The CDR3 runs from the conserved cysteine through the conserved F or W. D genes are given only for firm matches. Some rows have no size entry. The others give once, few or many, or a class for an expanded clone.

V gene	D gene	clone size	J gene	CDR3 DNA	CDR3 protein
TRBV6-1	-	-	TRBJ2-7	TGTGCCAGCAGTGAAATGCCGGCCGGGTCCTACGAGCAGTACTTC	CASSEMPAGSYEQYF
TRBV19	-	-	TRBJ1-5	TGTGCCAGTAGTTCCCATAGCAATCAGCCCCAGCATTTT	CASSSHSNQPQHF
TRBV5-1	TRBD2	-	TRBJ2-2	TGCGCCAGCAGCCGACAGACTAGCGGGGGGGTCCCAACCGGGGAGCTGTTTTTT	CASSRQTSGGVPTGELFF
TRBV24-1	-	-	TRBJ1-1	TGTGCCACCAGTGATGGACATATAGGCGCTGAAGCTTTCTTT	CATSDGHIGAEAFF
TRBV9	TRBD1	-	TRBJ2-1	TGTGCCAGCAGCGTAGCGGGACAGGGCAACAATGAGCAGTTCTTC	CASSVAGQGNNEQFF
TRBV29-1	-	-	TRBJ2-2	TGCAGCGTTGAAGGGGGGCAGAGCACCGGGGAGCTGTTTTTT	CSVEGGQSTGELFF
TRBV5-6	-	-	TRBJ2-2	TGTGCCAGCAGCTTGGCCGGGGTCGACACCGGGGAGCTGTTTTTT	CASSLAGVDTGELFF
TRBV19	-	-	TRBJ1-2	TGTGCCAGTAGTCTGGGGACTCCAGGCTACACCTTC	CASSLGTPGYTF
TRBV24-1	TRBD1	-	TRBJ1-1	TGTGCCACCATATTACAGGGGACGACTGAAGCTTTCTTT	CATILQGTTEAFF
TRBV28	-	-	TRBJ1-1	TGTGCCAGCAGCTCTAAACAGGGTAGATGGACTGAAGCTTTCTTT	CASSSKQGRWTEAFF
TRBV7-9	-	-	TRBJ1-2	TGTGCCAGCAGCTCAGGCGGGGGCAGTTATGGCTACACCTTC	CASSSGGGSYGYTF
TRBV4-1	-	once	TRBJ1-3	TGCGCCAGCAGCCAAGTGGGGCTTGGAAACACCATATATTTT	CASSQVGLGNTIYF
TRBV6-4	-	few	TRBJ1-1	TGTGCCAGCAGAGACGGAGCCCCTATTGAAGCTTTCTTT	CASRDGAPIEAFF
TRBV11-2	-	-	TRBJ1-2	TGTGCCAGCAGCTTAGAGTCCGACCTCTTGAGGAACTATGGCTACACCTTC	CASSLESDLLRNYGYTF